A single sample is the source of the 4 T cell receptor beta chains below, sequenced in a study of cytomegalovirus exposure and HLA in healthy donors. Use of 60 Vbeta and 13 Jbeta primers characterized the PCR. Repertoires were generated with immunoSEQ multiplex PCR, while TCRdb's copy carries only in-frame clones and drops some. The table includes about 140,000 clones, roughly three quarters detected once. Sequencing was done on a sample of PBMCs. The receptors were sampled from a woman aged 45-59 years in good health and CMV-seronegative.

The J gene is TRBJ2-5, the V gene TRBV30, with TRBD1 identical over 7 bases. The J segment lost 5 bases and the V segment lost 0 bases, leaving 3 bases of the junction unmatched. Looked up from germline, CDR1 is GTSNPN and CDR2 is SVGIG (reference sequence). The CDR3 length is 13 residues. The CDR3 DNA reads as TGTGCCTGGAGTGTAGGGGGCGTGGAGACCCAGTACTTC. Translation gives CAWSVGGVETQYF.

This chain uses TRBV28 with TRBJ2-1; 14 bases match TRBD2. V shed 6 bases, J shed 8 bases, and the junction held 9 bases outside the gene matches. The CDR3 is made up of 16 amino acids. CDR1 MDHEN and CDR2 SYDVKM come from the germline V gene. CDR3 protein: CASSPRLAGGPHEQFF. The CDR3 DNA reads TGTGCCAGCAGCCCTCGACTAGCGGGGGGGCCGCATGAGCAGTTCTTC. Full variable domain (remainder filled in from reference TRBV28 and TRBJ2-1): DVKVTQSSRYLVKRTGEKVFLECVQDMDHENMFWYRQDPGLGLRLIYFSYDVKMKEKGDIPEGYSVSREKKERFSLILESASTNQTSMYLCASSPRLAGGPHEQFFGPGTRLTVL.

The rearrangement links TRBV4-1 to TRBJ1-6; TRBD1 matches 7 bases. The V segment lost 3 bases and the J segment 4 bases; nucleotides outside the gene matches: 3. The CDR3 is 15 residues long. Germline CDR1 is MGHRA and CDR2 is YSYEKL. The CDR3: CASSQTGWYNSPLHF. The DNA for the CDR3 is TGCGCCAGCAGCCAGACAGGGTGGTATAATTCACCCCTCCACTTT.

The chain recombines TRBV7-2 with TRBJ2-7, with 8 bases matching TRBD2. The germline CDR1 and CDR2 sequences are SGHTA and FQGNSA. With V trimmed by 0 bases and J by 6 bases, 4 bases remained unmatched. The CDR3 has 14 residues. CDR3: CASSLALAVPEQYF. CDR3 DNA: TGTGCCAGCAGCTTAGCACTAGCGGTCCCCGAGCAGTACTTC.